This entry is about one TCR beta chain. The target antigen is unknown. This record comes from a study of T cell repertoires in cytomegalovirus infection. Background on the study: Evidence of both CMV infection and a matching HLA type came from public TCR beta signatures.

Study results and caveats: Predominance within the ex vivo response was attributable to HLA-C-restricted CMV-specific TCR beta clonotypes.

The CDR3 covers 14 residues. Germline V gene sequence: CDR1 MGHRA, CDR2 YSYEKL. Trimming shortened V by 2 bases and J by 13 bases, and 15 bases separated the two germline ends. In TCRdb, the reads were re-called with MiXCR into one record per CDR3 protein. The table records just over 450,000 distinct CDR3 sequences, approximately 42% of them present only once. The material sequenced was cultured PBMCs, taken from culture after CMV antigen stimulation. This clonotype originated in a human donor in good health (CMV status not recorded). Some clones in this sample may be carry-over from other donors' samples. This rearrangement joins TRBV4-1 to TRBJ2-6, with unresolved D. DNA of the CDR3: TGCGCCAGCAGCCAACGAACCGACATATGGGTCCTGACTTTC. Its protein product is CASSQRTDIWVLTF.